This T cell receptor beta chain was profiled in a study of blood T cell repertoires in COVID-19. This clone was seen a handful of times. Assay: immunoSEQ multiplex PCR; the TCRdb copy retains only in-frame clones and omits some. The sample holds 250,000 to 300,000 clones, roughly 90% seen once. V shed 5 bases, J shed 6 bases, and the junction held 3 bases outside the gene matches. The CDR3 covers 13 residues. The receptor was isolated from a man in his forties with acute or convalescent COVID-19. Sample: peripheral blood. The chain recombines TRBV12-3 or TRBV12-4 with TRBJ2-1; 8 nucleotides agree with TRBD1. The CDR3 sequence: CASSRTGSNEQFF. The CDR3, as DNA: TGTGCCAGCAGTCGGACAGGGTCCAATGAGCAGTTCTTC.